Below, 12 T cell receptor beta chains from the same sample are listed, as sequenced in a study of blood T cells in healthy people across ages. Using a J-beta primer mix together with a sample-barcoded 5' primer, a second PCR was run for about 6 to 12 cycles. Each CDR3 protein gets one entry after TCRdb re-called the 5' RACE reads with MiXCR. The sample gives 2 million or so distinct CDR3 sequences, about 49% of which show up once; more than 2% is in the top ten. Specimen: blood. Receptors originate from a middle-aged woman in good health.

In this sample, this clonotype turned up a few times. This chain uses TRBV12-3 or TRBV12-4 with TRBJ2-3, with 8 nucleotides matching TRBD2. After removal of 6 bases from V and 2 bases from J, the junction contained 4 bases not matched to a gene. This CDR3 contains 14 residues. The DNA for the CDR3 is TGTGCCAGCAGGGAGACTAGCGTCACAGATACGCAGTATTTT. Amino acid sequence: CASRETSVTDTQYF.

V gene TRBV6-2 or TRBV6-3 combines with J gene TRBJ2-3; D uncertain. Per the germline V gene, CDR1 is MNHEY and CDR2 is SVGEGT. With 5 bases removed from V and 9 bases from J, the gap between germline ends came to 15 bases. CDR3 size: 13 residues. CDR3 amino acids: CASSASRGVTQYF. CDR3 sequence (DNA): TGTGCCAGCAGTGCCTCCCGAGGAGTGACGCAGTATTTT.

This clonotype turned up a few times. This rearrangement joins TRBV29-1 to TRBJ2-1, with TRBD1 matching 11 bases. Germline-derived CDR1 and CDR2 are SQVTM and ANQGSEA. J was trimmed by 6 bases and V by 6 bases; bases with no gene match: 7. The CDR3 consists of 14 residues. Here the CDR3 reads CSVETGTGGNEQFF. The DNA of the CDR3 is TGCAGCGTCGAAACCGGGACAGGGGGCAATGAGCAGTTCTTC.

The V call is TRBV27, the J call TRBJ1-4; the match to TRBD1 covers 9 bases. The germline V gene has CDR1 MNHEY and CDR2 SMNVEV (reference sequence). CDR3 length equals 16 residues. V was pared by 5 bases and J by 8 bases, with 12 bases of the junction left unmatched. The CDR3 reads CASSLSAGTGREKLFF. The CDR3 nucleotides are TGTGCCAGCAGTCTCTCAGCCGGGACAGGGAGAGAAAAACTGTTTTTT.

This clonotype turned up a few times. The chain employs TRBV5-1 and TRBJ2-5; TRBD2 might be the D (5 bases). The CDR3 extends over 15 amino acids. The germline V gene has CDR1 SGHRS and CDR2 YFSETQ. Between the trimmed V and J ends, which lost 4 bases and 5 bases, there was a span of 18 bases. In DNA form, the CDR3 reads TGCGCCAGCAGCCCGTCGGCCGGGATAGCGGAGACCCAGTACTTC. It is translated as CASSPSAGIAETQYF. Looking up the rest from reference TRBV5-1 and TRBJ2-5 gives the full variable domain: KAGVTQTPRYLIKTRGQQVTLSCSPISGHRSVSWYQQTPGQGLQFLFEYFSETQRNKGNFPGRFSGRQFSNSRSEMNVSTLELGDSALYLCASSPSAGIAETQYFGPGTRLLVL.

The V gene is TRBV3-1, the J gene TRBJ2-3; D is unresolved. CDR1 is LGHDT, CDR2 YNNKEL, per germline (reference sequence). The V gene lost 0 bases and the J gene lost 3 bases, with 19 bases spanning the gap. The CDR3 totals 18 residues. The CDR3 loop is CASSQEPLEYIGTDTQYF. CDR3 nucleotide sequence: TGTGCCAGCAGCCAAGAACCCCTCGAGTATATCGGTACAGATACGCAGTATTTT.

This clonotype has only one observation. The CDR3 DNA sequence: TGCAGTGCTTTCCATGGGGGCTCTGGGGCCAACGTCCTGACTTTC. Its translation: CSAFHGGSGANVLTF. The V call is TRBV20-1, the J call TRBJ2-6, with D perhaps matching TRBD1 or TRBD2 (5 bases each). Trimming removed 5 bases at V and 0 bases at J, with 11 bases between. Germline-derived CDR1 and CDR2 are DFQATT and SNEGSKA (reference sequence). This CDR3 is built from 15 residues.

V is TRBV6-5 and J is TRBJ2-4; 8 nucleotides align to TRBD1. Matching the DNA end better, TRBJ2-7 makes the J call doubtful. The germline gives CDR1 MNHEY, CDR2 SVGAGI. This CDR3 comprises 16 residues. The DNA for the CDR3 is TGTGCCAGCAGTTACCAAACAGGGGGGACCCCCTACGAGCAGTACTTC. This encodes CASSYQTGGTPYEQYF.

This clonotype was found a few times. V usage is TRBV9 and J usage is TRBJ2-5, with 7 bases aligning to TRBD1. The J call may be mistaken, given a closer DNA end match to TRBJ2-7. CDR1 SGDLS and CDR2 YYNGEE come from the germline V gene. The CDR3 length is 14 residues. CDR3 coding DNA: TGTGCCAGCAGCGCTTCCGGGACAGACTACGAGCAGTACTTC. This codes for CASSASGTDYEQYF.

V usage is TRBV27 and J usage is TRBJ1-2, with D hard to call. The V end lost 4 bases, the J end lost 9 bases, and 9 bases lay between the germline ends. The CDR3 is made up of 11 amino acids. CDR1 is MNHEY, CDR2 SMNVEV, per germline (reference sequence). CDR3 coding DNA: TGTGCCAGCAGTTCTGGGGTGAGCTACACCTTC. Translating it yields CASSSGVSYTF.

This chain's CDR3 is CAIKGASAYEQYF. In nucleotides, the CDR3 is TGTGCCATCAAAGGGGCTAGCGCCTACGAGCAGTACTTC. The chain employs TRBV10-3 and TRBJ2-7, with D possibly TRBD2 on 6 matching bases. CDR1 and CDR2 from the germline V gene are ENHRY and SYGVKD. The CDR3 is 13 amino acids. V lost 7 bases and J lost 2, with 12 bases in between.

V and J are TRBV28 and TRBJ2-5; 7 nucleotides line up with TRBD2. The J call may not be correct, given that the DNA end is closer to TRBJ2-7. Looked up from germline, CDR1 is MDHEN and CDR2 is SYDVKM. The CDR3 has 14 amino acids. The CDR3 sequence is CASSPVTSPHEQYF. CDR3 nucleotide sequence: TGTGCCAGTTCACCTGTGACTAGCCCCCACGAGCAGTACTTC.